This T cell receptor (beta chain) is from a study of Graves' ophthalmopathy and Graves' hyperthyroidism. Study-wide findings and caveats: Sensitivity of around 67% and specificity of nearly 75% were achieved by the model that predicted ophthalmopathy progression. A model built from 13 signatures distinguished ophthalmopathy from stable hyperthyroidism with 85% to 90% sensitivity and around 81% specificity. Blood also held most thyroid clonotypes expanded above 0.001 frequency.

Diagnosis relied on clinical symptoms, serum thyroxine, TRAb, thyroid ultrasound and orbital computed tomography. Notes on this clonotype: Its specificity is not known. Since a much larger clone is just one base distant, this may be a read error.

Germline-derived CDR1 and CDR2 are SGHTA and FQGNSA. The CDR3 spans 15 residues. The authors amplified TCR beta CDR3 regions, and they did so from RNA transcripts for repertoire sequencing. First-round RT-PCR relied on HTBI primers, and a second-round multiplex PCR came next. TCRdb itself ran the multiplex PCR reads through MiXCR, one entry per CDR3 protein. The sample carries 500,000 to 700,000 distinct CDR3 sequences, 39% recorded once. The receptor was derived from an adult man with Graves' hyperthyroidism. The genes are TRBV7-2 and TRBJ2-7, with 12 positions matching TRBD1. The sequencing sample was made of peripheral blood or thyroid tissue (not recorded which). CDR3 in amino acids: CACSLGTGGMYEQYF. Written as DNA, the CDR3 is TGTGCCTGCAGCTTAGGGACAGGGGGCATGTACGAGCAGTACTTC.